The rows below give T cell receptor beta chains drawn from one sample of a study of T cells in Graves' hyperthyroidism and ophthalmopathy. One entry per CDR3 protein results from TCRdb running MiXCR on the multiplex PCR reads. The sample comprises some 510,000 distinct CDR3 sequences, more than 20% of which are singletons, and more than 25% rests with the top ten. The sample comprised blood. The receptors were gathered from a man aged 18 to 29 with Graves' hyperthyroidism. Both conserved end residues are part of each CDR3. The D gene is left open where the match is weak. The size of a clone is reported for some rows only, either as once, few or many, or as a class for expanded clones.

TRBJ2-7 TRBV4-1 many TRBD1 TGCGCCAGCAGCCACCTGGGGACAGGGCTCTTTGTTGAGCAGTACTTC CASSHLGTGLFVEQYF
TRBJ2-7 TRBV11-2 . . TGTGCCAGCAGTCAGGTCCTGGGACACAATTCGGGCGAGCAGTACTTC CASSQVLGHNSGEQYF
TRBJ2-6 TRBV5-1 many . TGCGCCAGCAGCTTGGGCAGGGCTTCTGGGGCCAACGTCCTGACTTTC CASSLGRASGANVLTF
TRBJ2-2 TRBV5-1 few . TGCGCCAGCAGCTTGGTCCCAGGGGCGGACACCGGGGAGCTGTTTTTT CASSLVPGADTGELFF
TRBJ2-2 TRBV19 many TRBD1 TGTGCCAGTAGGACAGGGTTCGGGGAGCTGTTTTTT CASRTGFGELFF
TRBJ1-5 TRBV6-2/TRBV6-3 . TRBD1 TGTGCCAGCAGCCCGACAGGGTACCCCAATCAGCCCCAGCATTTT CASSPTGYPNQPQHF
TRBJ1-2 TRBV6-1 many . TGTGCCAGCAGTGAAGGACGGCTTGGCTACACCTTC CASSEGRLGYTF
TRBJ2-4 TRBV19 . . TGTGCCAGTAGAAAGGACAGCCCGGATGGGAACATTCAGTACTTC CASRKDSPDGNIQYF
TRBJ1-1 TRBV12-3/TRBV12-4 . . TGTGCCAGCAGTTTAGGGACAGCCCCTTTCTTT CASSLGTAPFF
TRBJ1-2 TRBV30 many TRBD1 TGTGCCTGGAGTACCCTACAGGGGCATGGCTACACCTTC CAWSTLQGHGYTF
TRBJ1-1 TRBV12-3/TRBV12-4 many . TGTGCCAGCAGTGGTAGGGAGTTCAACACTGAAGCTTTCTTT CASSGREFNTEAFF
TRBJ1-1 TRBV15 many . TGTGCCACCAGCCCCAAGGGTGCTGAAGCTTTCTTT CATSPKGAEAFF
TRBJ2-7 TRBV9 many . TGTGCCAGCAGCGGTAATATCGGCGAGCAGTACTTC CASSGNIGEQYF
TRBJ2-5 TRBV20-1 many . TGCAGTGCTAGGGATTGGGAGCACGAGTACCAAGAGACCCAGTACTTC CSARDWEHEYQETQYF
TRBJ2-3 TRBV19 . TRBD2 TGTGCCAGTAGTCCGGGACTAGCGGAATCCACAGATACGCAGTATTTT CASSPGLAESTDTQYF
TRBJ2-7 TRBV6-5 many TRBD1 TGTGCCAGCAGTTACAGTCCCGGGACAGGGGACGAGCAGTACTTC CASSYSPGTGDEQYF
TRBJ2-7 TRBV5-1 many TRBD1 TGCGCCAGCAGCCAGGGACAGGAAGGCGACGAGCAGTACTTC CASSQGQEGDEQYF
TRBJ2-5 TRBV7-8 . . TGTGCCAGCAGCTTAGACCGGTATCTAGTCGGAGGCGAGACCCAGTACTTC CASSLDRYLVGGETQYF
TRBJ2-5 TRBV6-2/TRBV6-3 many . TGTGCCAGCAGCCCGACGGGGAGCAAGACCCAGTACTTC CASSPTGSKTQYF
TRBJ2-5 TRBV9 few . TGTGCCAGCAGCGTAGGGTGGAAGGGGACCGAAGAGACCCAGTACTTC CASSVGWKGTEETQYF
TRBJ1-2 TRBV28 many TRBD1 TGTGCCAGCAGTTTATCCTGGGACAGGGATGGCTACACCTTC CASSLSWDRDGYTF
TRBJ2-7 TRBV6-5 many . TGTGCCAGCAGTAGCCGGGACGGGTTCTACGAGCAGTACTTC CASSSRDGFYEQYF
TRBJ2-5 TRBV6-1 many . TGTGCCAGCAGGAAGGAAGGGGTAGAGACCCAGTACTTC CASRKEGVETQYF
TRBJ1-1 TRBV6-5 many . TGTGCCAGCAGTTACTCGGGGCAAGGCACTGAAGCTTTCTTT CASSYSGQGTEAFF